The rows below give T cell receptor beta chains drawn from one sample of a study of blood T cell repertoires in COVID-19. TCRdb's table, derived via immunoSEQ multiplex PCR, lists solely in-frame clones and lacks some. The sample contains around 68,000 clones, about 90% of which appear only once. Sequencing used peripheral blood. Receptors were obtained from a man aged 40-55 years with COVID-19, enrolled during active disease. Each CDR3 is given with its conserved first and last residue. Fields, in order: V gene, J gene, clone size, D gene, CDR3 protein, CDR3 DNA. A D gene is named only where the DNA matches it firmly. Clone size is stated in some rows and not others, as once, few, many or a class when expanded.

>TRBV6-5|TRBJ1-1|.|TRBD1
CASRAGTGGVTEAFF
TGTGCCAGCAGGGCCGGGACAGGGGGGGTCACTGAAGCTTTCTTT
>TRBV28|TRBJ2-7|once|TRBD1
CASSSPGQGNLYEQYF
TGTGCCAGCAGTTCCCCGGGACAGGGAAATCTGTACGAGCAGTACTTC
>TRBV9|TRBJ1-2|.|TRBD1
CASSLQGVADGYTF
TGTGCCAGCAGCCTACAGGGGGTGGCGGATGGCTACACCTTC
>TRBV4-1|TRBJ2-3|.|.
CASSQVQSTDTQYF
TGCGCCAGCAGCCAAGTCCAGAGCACAGATACGCAGTATTTT
>TRBV10-2|TRBJ2-2|.|.
CASIGRANTGELFF
TGCGCCAGCATTGGCAGGGCGAACACCGGGGAGCTGTTTTTT
>TRBV7-9|TRBJ1-5|.|TRBD1
CASSQRTGNQPQHF
TGTGCCAGCAGCCAGAGGACAGGGAATCAGCCCCAGCATTTT
>TRBV28|TRBJ1-2|.|TRBD1
CASSFQGAMGYTF
TGTGCCAGCAGTTTTCAGGGGGCAATGGGCTACACCTTC
>TRBV10-3|TRBJ1-5|once|.
CAISEGTGTGNQPQHF
TGTGCCATCAGTGAGGGCACAGGCACGGGCAATCAGCCCCAGCATTTT
>TRBV19|TRBJ2-6|.|TRBD1
CASSRTGQLLGSGANVLTF
TGTGCCAGTAGTAGGACAGGGCAGCTTCTGGGCTCTGGGGCCAACGTCCTGACTTTC
>TRBV7-8|TRBJ2-7|.|TRBD1
CASSLTGGTYEQYF
TGTGCCAGCAGCTTAACAGGGGGCACGTACGAGCAGTACTTC
>TRBV30|TRBJ1-2|.|.
CAWSVLVRQDYGYTF
TGTGCCTGGAGTGTACTGGTCAGGCAGGACTATGGCTACACCTTC
>TRBV9|TRBJ2-1|.|.
CASSVVGTGSYNEQFF
TGTGCCAGCAGCGTAGTTGGGACTGGGTCCTACAATGAGCAGTTCTTC
>TRBV6-5|TRBJ2-7|.|.
CASSSQGSYEQYF
TGTGCCAGCAGTAGCCAGGGTTCCTACGAGCAGTACTTC
>TRBV9|TRBJ2-5|.|.
CASSVEPEVRRRETQYF
TGTGCCAGCAGCGTAGAACCGGAGGTTAGGCGACGGGAGACCCAGTACTTC
>TRBV6-1|TRBJ1-6|few|.
CASSEVIFGVSPLHF
TGTGCCAGCAGTGAAGTCATATTCGGGGTTTCACCCCTCCACTTT
>TRBV3-1/TRBV3-2|TRBJ2-3|.|.
CASSQGVSPARPDTQYF
TGTGCCAGCAGCCAAGGGGTCTCCCCAGCTAGGCCAGATACGCAGTATTTT
>TRBV2|TRBJ2-7|once|TRBD1
CASSLTGSGYEQYF
TGTGCCAGCAGCTTGACAGGGTCTGGCTACGAGCAGTACTTC
>TRBV2|TRBJ1-3|.|.
CATWTAGNTIYF
TGTGCCACTTGGACTGCTGGAAACACCATATATTTT
>TRBV14|TRBJ1-6|few|TRBD1
CASSLNRGRSPLHF
TGTGCCAGCAGCCTCAACAGGGGGCGTTCACCCCTCCACTTT
>TRBV7-8|TRBJ2-3|.|.
CASSLDDGRSDTQYF
TGTGCCAGCAGCTTAGACGATGGGAGATCAGATACGCAGTATTTT
>TRBV1|TRBJ2-5|.|.
CTSSSPRGETQYF
TGCACCAGCAGCTCACCACGCGGGGAGACCCAGTACTTC
>TRBV6-4|TRBJ2-2|.|TRBD2
CASSLTGGTGELFF
TGTGCCAGCAGTTTAACGGGGGGCACCGGGGAGCTGTTTTTT
>TRBV15|TRBJ1-1|.|.
CATSPRRDAEAFF
TGTGCCACCAGCCCCCGGCGGGACGCTGAAGCTTTCTTT
>TRBV28|TRBJ2-7|.|.
CASSSGGTSWGYEQYF
TGTGCCAGCAGCTCGGGGGGCACCTCCTGGGGTTACGAGCAGTACTTC
>TRBV5-1|TRBJ1-1|.|TRBD1
CASSFQGAAAEAFF
TGCGCCAGCAGCTTTCAGGGGGCTGCGGCTGAAGCTTTCTTT
>TRBV13|TRBJ2-5|.|TRBD1
CASSFTGGAPGETQYF
TGTGCCAGCAGCTTTACAGGGGGCGCCCCGGGGGAGACCCAGTACTTC
>TRBV30|TRBJ1-1|.|.
CAWSPSRDTEAFF
TGTGCCTGGAGCCCCTCCCGGGACACTGAAGCTTTCTTT
>TRBV19|TRBJ1-1|once|TRBD1
CASTMGDSKTEAFF
TGTGCCAGTACCATGGGGGACAGCAAAACTGAAGCTTTCTTT
>TRBV5-1|TRBJ2-1|once|TRBD2
CASSWRGGIGNEQFF
TGCGCCAGCAGCTGGCGGGGGGGAATAGGCAATGAGCAGTTCTTC
>TRBV9|TRBJ1-2|.|.
CASSVGGTDGYGYTF
TGTGCCAGCAGCGTAGGGGGCACCGACGGCTATGGCTACACCTTC
>TRBV6-4|TRBJ1-2|.|TRBD1
CASSGPGTGGGYTF
TGTGCCAGCAGTGGCCCCGGGACAGGAGGCGGCTACACCTTC
>TRBV5-1|TRBJ2-2|.|.
CASSSRPGTGELFF
TGCGCCAGCAGCTCCCGTCCGGGGACCGGGGAGCTGTTTTTT
>TRBV19|TRBJ2-7|.|TRBD2
CASRSPFSGGPYEQYF
TGTGCCAGTAGATCTCCCTTTTCGGGGGGGCCCTACGAGCAGTACTTC
>TRBV6-5|TRBJ1-2|few|TRBD1
CASSTRDRGSYGYTF
TGTGCCAGCAGCACGAGGGACAGGGGGTCTTATGGCTACACCTTC
>TRBV5-1|TRBJ2-1|.|TRBD2
CASSLASSGGPLGYEQFF
TGCGCCAGCAGCTTGGCCTCTAGCGGGGGCCCTTTAGGCTATGAGCAGTTCTTC
>TRBV6-6|TRBJ2-1|.|.
CASSRGTYNEQFF
TGTGCCAGCAGCCGGGGGACCTACAATGAGCAGTTCTTC
>TRBV30|TRBJ1-1|.|.
CAWSRNMNTEAFF
TGTGCCTGGAGTCGAAACATGAACACTGAAGCTTTCTTT
>TRBV7-9|TRBJ1-5|.|TRBD1
CASSLGQGSNQPQHF
TGTGCCAGCAGCCTTGGACAGGGAAGCAATCAGCCCCAGCATTTT